This is a list of T cell receptor beta chains from one sample in a study of early stage breast cancer tumors. The assay was immunoSEQ multiplex PCR, and TCRdb's table has in-frame clones only and misses some. The sample lists around 25,000 clones, about two thirds occurring once. Sequencing was performed on breast tumor tissue. The receptors originated from a person aged 55 to 70 with breast cancer. Both conserved end residues are part of each CDR3. D genes are given only for firm matches. The size of a clone is reported for some rows only, either as once, few or many, or as a class for expanded clones.

clone_size	v_call	j_call	d_call	cdr3_aa	cdr3_nt
.	TRBV19	TRBJ2-7	TRBD2	CASSTGGGRSSYEQYF	TGTGCCAGTAGTACAGGCGGGGGGCGAAGCTCCTACGAGCAGTACTTC
.	TRBV11-3	TRBJ1-5	.	CASRAWVDTGGGLNQPQHF	TGTGCCAGCAGGGCCTGGGTGGACACTGGGGGAGGACTCAATCAGCCCCAGCATTTT
many	TRBV28	TRBJ2-2	.	CASSLVAGELFF	TGTGCCAGCAGTTTAGTAGCCGGGGAGCTGTTTTTT
.	TRBV7-2	TRBJ2-3	TRBD1	CASSQTGFSTDTQYF	TGTGCCAGCAGCCAGACAGGGTTTAGCACAGATACGCAGTATTTT
.	TRBV2	TRBJ2-2	.	CASSGQGLSTGELFF	TGTGCCAGCAGTGGGCAGGGGTTGAGCACCGGGGAGCTGTTTTTT
.	TRBV5-6	TRBJ2-6	.	CASSLVGNSGANVLTF	TGTGCCAGCAGCTTGGTGGGCAACTCTGGGGCCAACGTCCTGACTTTC
.	TRBV30	TRBJ1-1	TRBD1	CAWRLDRANTEAFF	TGTGCCTGGAGACTTGACAGGGCGAACACTGAAGCTTTCTTT
.	TRBV7-8	TRBJ2-5	.	CASSDLQGPSRTQYF	TGTGCCAGCAGCGACCTACAGGGCCCATCCAGGACCCAGTACTTC
once	TRBV5-4	TRBJ2-7	TRBD2	CASSGWAGTSATYEQYF	TGCGCCAGCAGCGGGTGGGCCGGGACTAGCGCGACCTACGAGCAGTACTTC
.	TRBV30	TRBJ1-2	.	CAWTITPGGSEGYTF	TGTGCCTGGACTATCACCCCCGGGGGGTCTGAGGGCTACACCTTC
.	TRBV6-6	TRBJ1-4	.	CASRAQGLGEKLFF	TGTGCCAGCAGGGCACAGGGTCTGGGTGAAAAACTGTTTTTT
.	TRBV11-3	TRBJ1-2	.	CASSLETGNYGYTF	TGTGCCAGCAGCTTAGAAACAGGGAACTATGGCTACACCTTC
.	TRBV7-2	TRBJ1-3	.	CASSLKRGSTMDTIYF	TGTGCCAGCAGCTTAAAGAGGGGGTCCACGATGGACACCATATATTTT
few	TRBV5-6	TRBJ2-5	TRBD1	CASSLGGQGMETQYF	TGTGCCAGCAGCTTAGGGGGACAGGGGATGGAGACCCAGTACTTC
.	TRBV15	TRBJ2-1	TRBD1	CATSRKHTGTGLYNEQFF	TGTGCCACCAGCAGAAAACACACCGGGACAGGACTGTACAATGAGCAGTTCTTC
.	TRBV5-1	TRBJ1-1	.	CASSLTGSPGAFF	TGCGCCAGCAGCTTGACAGGGAGCCCCGGGGCTTTCTTT
.	TRBV4-3	TRBJ2-2	.	CASSQVRTVNTGELFF	TGCGCCAGCAGCCAAGTCAGGACAGTGAACACCGGGGAGCTGTTTTTT
many	TRBV27	TRBJ2-3	TRBD1	CASSSLGQISDTQYF	TGTGCCAGCAGTTCACTGGGACAGATCTCAGATACGCAGTATTTT
.	TRBV28	TRBJ2-7	TRBD2	CATASGTSGDTSYEQYF	TGTGCCACCGCTTCCGGGACTAGCGGGGACACCAGCTACGAGCAGTACTTC
.	TRBV29-1	TRBJ1-1	.	CSVGELNTEAFF	TGCAGCGTTGGTGAGCTGAACACTGAAGCTTTCTTT
.	TRBV30	TRBJ2-5	TRBD2	CAWSPAGEETQYF	TGTGCCTGGAGTCCAGCGGGAGAAGAGACCCAGTACTTC
.	TRBV2	TRBJ2-2	TRBD2	CASSEPSGSPTGELFF	TGTGCCAGCAGTGAACCTAGCGGTTCTCCCACCGGGGAGCTGTTTTTT
.	TRBV7-2	TRBJ2-1	.	CASSLQAYNEQFF	TGTGCCAGCAGCTTACAGGCCTACAATGAGCAGTTCTTC